Included here is one T cell receptor (beta chain) sequence, with context. Its antigen is currently unknown. Expressed TCRB transcripts got sequenced, as all isolated RNA was reverse transcribed. Assay used: immunoSEQ multiplex PCR; TCRdb lists only in-frame clones, some missing. Of hundreds of thousands of clones detected, around an eighth appear once; the ten largest clones hold roughly 0.0097%. This record comes from a study of beta chain features in type 1 diabetes. Study findings and constraints: In every one of the four CD4+ subsets, TCRB CDR3s were moderately but significantly shorter in Type 1 diabetes patients. A pattern of fewer insertions and more deletions at VDJ junctions was seen in type 1 diabetes patients.

Looked up from germline, CDR1 is SGHRS and CDR2 is YFSETQ. CDR3 length equals 15 residues. Trimming at V came to 3 bases and at J to 7 bases, leaving 7 bases not matched to a gene. The sequence came from a woman aged 18-30 years with type 1 diabetes. J is TRBJ2-2 and V is TRBV5-1; 9 nucleotides line up with TRBD1. The sample comprised naive CD4+ T cells from blood. The CDR3 spells CASSWGDRDHGELFF. The CDR3 coding sequence is TGCGCCAGCAGCTGGGGGGACAGGGACCACGGGGAGCTGTTTTTT.